This T cell receptor beta chain was identified during a study of identical twins. The CDR3 spans 14 residues. V dropped 1 base and J dropped 13 bases, with 17 bases sitting between them. CDR1 and CDR2 (germline): MNHNS, SASEGT. A remark on this clonotype: The antigen is undetermined.

Via MiXCR, TCRdb re-called the 5' RACE reads, giving one row per CDR3 protein. The table lists more than 1.5 million distinct CDR3 sequences, about 31% of them singletons. Study-level findings and limits: A lower insertion count was a feature of abundant cord blood beta clonotypes, with no such feature in memory repertoires. Cross-sectional statistics underpinned the conclusions; the same donors were not followed.

Specimen: cord blood. The rearrangement links TRBV6-1 to TRBJ2-4; perhaps TRBD2 as D (6 bases). This receptor was taken from a newborn girl in good health. CDR3 residues: CASSEDVGTGEQYF. The CDR3 nucleotides are TGTGCCAGCAGTGAAGACGTGGGAACGGGGGAGCAGTACTTC.